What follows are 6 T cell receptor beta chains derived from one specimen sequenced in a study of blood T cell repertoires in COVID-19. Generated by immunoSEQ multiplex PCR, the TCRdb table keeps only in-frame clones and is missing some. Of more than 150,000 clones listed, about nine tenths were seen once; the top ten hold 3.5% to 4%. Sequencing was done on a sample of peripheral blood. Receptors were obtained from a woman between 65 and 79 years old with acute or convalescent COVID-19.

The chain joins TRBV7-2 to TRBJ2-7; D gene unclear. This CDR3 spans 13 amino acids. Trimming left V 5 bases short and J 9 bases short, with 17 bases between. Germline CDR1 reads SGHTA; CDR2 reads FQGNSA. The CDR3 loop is CASSQNQVTGQYF. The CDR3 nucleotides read TGTGCCAGCAGCCAAAACCAGGTCACCGGGCAGTACTTC.

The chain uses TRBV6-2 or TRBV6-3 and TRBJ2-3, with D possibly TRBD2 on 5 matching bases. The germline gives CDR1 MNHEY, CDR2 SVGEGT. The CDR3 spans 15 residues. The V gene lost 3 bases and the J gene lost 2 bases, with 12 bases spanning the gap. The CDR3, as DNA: TGTGCCAGCAGTTATTTGAGGGAGAACACAGATACGCAGTATTTT. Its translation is CASSYLRENTDTQYF.

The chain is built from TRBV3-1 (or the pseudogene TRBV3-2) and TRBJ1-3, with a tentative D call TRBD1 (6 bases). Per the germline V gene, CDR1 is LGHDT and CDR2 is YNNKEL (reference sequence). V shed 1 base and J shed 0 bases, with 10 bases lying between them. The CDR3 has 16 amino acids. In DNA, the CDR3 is TGTGCCAGCAGCCAAGGCCGGGACAACTCTGGAAACACCATATATTTT. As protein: CASSQGRDNSGNTIYF.

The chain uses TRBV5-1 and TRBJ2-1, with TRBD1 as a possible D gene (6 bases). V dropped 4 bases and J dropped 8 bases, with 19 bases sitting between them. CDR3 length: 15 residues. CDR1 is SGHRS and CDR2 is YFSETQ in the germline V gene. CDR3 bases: TGCGCCAGCAGCGAAACTACAGGGCCGTGGGATGAGCAGTTCTTC. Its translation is CASSETTGPWDEQFF.

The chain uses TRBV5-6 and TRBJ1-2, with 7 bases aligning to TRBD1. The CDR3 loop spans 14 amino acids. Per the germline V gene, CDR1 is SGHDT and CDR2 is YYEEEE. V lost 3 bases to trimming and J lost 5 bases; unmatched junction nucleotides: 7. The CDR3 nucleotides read TGTGCCAGCAGCTCAGGGGGAGCGCGGTATGGCTACACCTTC. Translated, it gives CASSSGGARYGYTF.

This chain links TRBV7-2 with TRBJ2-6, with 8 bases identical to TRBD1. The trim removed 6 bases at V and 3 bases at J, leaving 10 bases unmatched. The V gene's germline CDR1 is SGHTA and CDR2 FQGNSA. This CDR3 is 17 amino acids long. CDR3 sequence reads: CASRKAGGAGGANVLTF. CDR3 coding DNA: TGTGCCAGCAGGAAAGCAGGGGGCGCGGGTGGGGCCAACGTCCTGACTTTC.